This T cell receptor beta chain derives from a study of sequential checkpoint blockade in melanoma. Described treatment: randomized to nivolumab then ipilimumab (arm A) or the reverse (arm B). This table comes from immunoSEQ multiplex PCR, and its TCRdb copy is limited to in-frame clones, with some not included. Of thousands of clones detected, approximately 22% appear once; the ten largest clones hold more than 30%. The sequence came from a human donor with melanoma. The input for sequencing was tumor tissue (inferred from file names), taken from a patient given nivolumab and ipilimumab in sequence.

CDR3 sequence reads: CAWRERDRGNYGYTF. The CDR3 DNA is TGTGCCTGGAGAGAGAGGGACAGGGGCAACTATGGCTACACCTTC. This chain uses TRBV30 with TRBJ1-2; TRBD1 aligns across 10 bases. The V segment lost 3 bases and the J segment 2 bases; nucleotides outside the gene matches: 6. In germline, CDR1 is GTSNPN, CDR2 SVGIG (reference sequence). The CDR3 has 15 residues.